Listed below are T cell receptor beta chains from one sample, sequenced in a study of shared T cell receptors in the human thymus. The table came from immunoSEQ multiplex PCR; TCRdb's copy has only in-frame clones and leaves some out. Seen here are over 650,000 clones, about 87% observed once, and the top ten hold more than 0.009%. These data were also filed under a second study, of human thymus T cells.

The specimen was thymocytes. The receptors stem from a boy in the first two years of life with a congenital heart defect. Both conserved end residues are part of each CDR3. The D gene is left open where the match is weak. Clone size is given for some rows only: seen once, a few or many times, or a class if the clone is expanded.

size,D,V,length,J,CDR3,DNA
NA,NA,TRBV27,14,TRBJ2-2,CASSLGQSTGELFF,TGTGCCAGCAGTTTGGGGCAGTCCACCGGGGAGCTGTTTTTT
NA,TRBD2,TRBV7-2,16,TRBJ2-1,CASSLNVGGPYNEQFF,TGTGCCAGCAGCTTAAATGTGGGAGGGCCCTACAATGAGCAGTTCTTC
NA,NA,TRBV9,13,TRBJ2-1,CASSVGGINEQFF,TGTGCCAGCAGCGTAGGAGGGATCAATGAGCAGTTCTTC
NA,TRBD2,TRBV4-2,19,TRBJ2-3,CASSRLAGGPGSRADTQYF,TGTGCCAGCAGCCGACTAGCGGGGGGGCCTGGATCTCGCGCAGATACGCAGTATTTT
NA,TRBD1,TRBV7-2,16,TRBJ1-3,CASSLIPGGKGNTIYF,TGTGCCAGCAGCTTAATCCCAGGGGGTAAAGGAAACACCATATATTTT
NA,TRBD2,TRBV7-6,18,TRBJ2-3,CASSPPQTSGGSTDTQYF,TGTGCCAGCAGCCCCCCCCAGACTAGCGGGGGCTCCACAGATACGCAGTATTTT
NA,NA,TRBV6-5,12,TRBJ2-7,CASSRTAYEQYF,TGTGCCAGCAGTCGGACAGCCTACGAGCAGTACTTC
few,TRBD1,TRBV5-8,17,TRBJ1-5,CASSGLGTGVGGKPQHF,TGTGCCAGCAGCGGGCTAGGGACAGGGGTCGGTGGAAAGCCCCAGCATTTT
NA,TRBD1,TRBV15,15,TRBJ2-7,CATSRNRDRGYEQYF,TGTGCCACCAGCAGAAACCGGGACAGGGGGTACGAGCAGTACTTC
few,NA,TRBV14,19,TRBJ2-4,CASSQDHHPGVIAKNIQYF,TGTGCCAGCAGCCAAGATCATCATCCGGGGGTTATAGCCAAAAACATTCAGTACTTC
NA,NA,TRBV5-4,14,TRBJ2-7,CASSLVGRGYEQYF,TGTGCCAGCAGCTTGGTTGGGAGAGGCTACGAGCAGTACTTC
NA,NA,TRBV28,15,TRBJ1-2,CASQGSPGIHRGYTF,TGTGCCAGCCAAGGATCTCCAGGAATCCATCGTGGCTACACCTTC
NA,NA,TRBV5-1,15,TRBJ2-2,CASSFVRGRAGELFF,TGCGCCAGCAGCTTCGTACGGGGGAGAGCCGGGGAGCTGTTTTTT
NA,NA,TRBV7-2,20,TRBJ2-7,CASSLASSYLGGSSAEEQYF,TGTGCCAGCAGCTTAGCTAGTTCTTACTTAGGGGGATCCTCCGCGGAGGAGCAGTACTTC
NA,TRBD2,TRBV10-1,15,TRBJ2-7,CASSEASGESYEQYF,TGCGCCAGCAGTGAGGCTAGCGGGGAATCCTACGAGCAGTACTTC
NA,NA,TRBV16,12,TRBJ2-7,CASSPGVKEQYF,TGTGCCAGCAGCCCGGGGGTCAAGGAGCAGTACTTC
NA,TRBD1,TRBV28,14,TRBJ1-1,CASSPTGGSREAFF,TGTGCCAGCAGTCCGACAGGGGGCTCCCGAGAAGCTTTCTTT
NA,NA,TRBV19,14,TRBJ1-2,CASSTPWVEHGYTF,TGTGCCAGTAGTACCCCCTGGGTGGAGCATGGCTACACCTTC
few,TRBD1,TRBV30,14,TRBJ1-2,CAQIGQGRPYGYTF,TGTGCCCAGATTGGACAGGGGAGACCCTATGGCTACACCTTC
NA,NA,TRBV5-1,17,TRBJ2-3,CASSIHPGSPSTDTQYF,TGCGCCAGCAGCATACATCCGGGGAGTCCCTCCACAGATACGCAGTATTTT
NA,TRBD2,TRBV5-1,13,TRBJ2-1,CASGTSGWDEQFF,TGCGCCAGCGGGACTAGCGGGTGGGATGAGCAGTTCTTC
NA,NA,TRBV5-6,12,TRBJ1-6,CASSLEGTPLHF,TGTGCCAGCAGCTTGGAGGGGACACCCCTCCACTTT
NA,NA,TRBV5-6,17,TRBJ2-2,CASSLNSSRGPTGELFF,TGTGCCAGCAGCTTGAATTCTTCCAGGGGTCCCACCGGGGAGCTGTTTTTT
NA,TRBD1,TRBV9,16,TRBJ1-3,CASSAQGAAVGNTIYF,TGTGCCAGCAGCGCCCAGGGGGCGGCAGTTGGAAACACCATATATTTT
NA,TRBD1,TRBV13,16,TRBJ1-1,CASSRTDRDSYTEAFF,TGTGCCAGCAGCCGTACCGACAGGGACTCGTACACTGAAGCTTTCTTT
few,TRBD1,TRBV4-3,16,TRBJ1-3,CASSQDTGGSGNTIYF,TGCGCCAGCAGCCAAGATACAGGGGGCTCTGGAAACACCATATATTTT
few,NA,TRBV2,16,TRBJ1-4,CASRGQGIASNEKLFF,TGTGCCAGCAGAGGGCAGGGGATCGCCTCCAATGAAAAACTGTTTTTT
NA,TRBD1,TRBV27,14,TRBJ1-1,CASTTRTGNTEAFF,TGTGCCAGCACCACACGGACAGGGAACACTGAAGCTTTCTTT
NA,NA,TRBV27,14,TRBJ1-5,CASSFTGGDQPQHF,TGTGCCAGCAGTTTTACGGGGGGAGATCAGCCCCAGCATTTT
NA,TRBD1,TRBV2,18,TRBJ1-3,CASRKGQGLFGGGNTIYF,TGTGCCAGCAGGAAGGGACAGGGATTGTTCGGCGGTGGAAACACCATATATTTT
NA,NA,TRBV30,13,TRBJ1-2,CAWSGQISHGYTF,TGTGCCTGGAGTGGCCAGATTTCCCATGGCTACACCTTC
NA,NA,TRBV5-1,19,TRBJ2-7,CASSLGGNQRQQSSYEQYF,TGCGCCAGCAGCTTGGGGGGAAATCAGAGACAGCAGAGCTCCTACGAGCAGTACTTC
NA,NA,TRBV15,15,TRBJ2-1,CATSINRVRDDEQFF,TGTGCCACCAGCATTAACAGGGTACGGGATGATGAGCAGTTCTTC
NA,TRBD1,TRBV18,17,TRBJ2-6,CASSRGQAGSGANVLTF,TGTGCCAGCTCCCGTGGACAGGCGGGCTCTGGGGCCAACGTCCTGACTTTC
NA,NA,TRBV28,14,TRBJ1-4,CASTLRGHNEKLFF,TGTGCCAGCACTTTGCGAGGGCACAATGAAAAACTGTTTTTT
once,TRBD2,TRBV14,16,TRBJ2-7,CASSKTGGELMGEQYF,TGTGCCAGCAGCAAAACTGGGGGGGAGCTTATGGGCGAGCAGTACTTC
NA,TRBD1,TRBV7-9,16,TRBJ2-3,CASSLPGTGGADTQYF,TGTGCCAGCAGCTTACCCGGGACAGGGGGAGCAGATACGCAGTATTTT
NA,NA,TRBV5-6,18,TRBJ2-3,CASSLKTRVGVGTDTQYF,TGTGCCAGCAGCCTGAAGACCCGGGTAGGGGTGGGCACAGATACGCAGTATTTT
NA,NA,TRBV28,13,TRBJ1-3,CASSFRLGNTIYF,TGTGCCAGCAGTTTTCGTCTTGGAAACACCATATATTTT
NA,TRBD2,TRBV27,17,TRBJ2-7,CASSLTRPGLAGDEQYF,TGTGCCAGCAGTTTAACACGCCCGGGACTAGCGGGCGACGAGCAGTACTTC
NA,TRBD2,TRBV7-9,19,TRBJ2-7,CASSPRQEGRAGDTYEQYF,TGTGCCAGCAGCCCCCGACAGGAGGGCAGAGCGGGGGACACCTACGAGCAGTACTTC
NA,NA,TRBV4-3,13,TRBJ2-5,CASSHSTPETQYF,TGCGCCAGCAGTCACAGCACTCCAGAGACCCAGTACTTC
once,TRBD2,TRBV10-3,14,TRBJ2-5,CATAREGRGETQYF,TGTGCCACCGCTCGGGAGGGGCGGGGGGAGACCCAGTACTTC
NA,NA,TRBV10-3,16,TRBJ1-2,CAISEWREGANYGYTF,TGTGCCATCAGTGAGTGGAGGGAAGGGGCTAACTATGGCTACACCTTC
NA,NA,TRBV30,10,TRBJ1-4,CARGNEKLFF,TGTGCCCGAGGGAATGAAAAACTGTTTTTT
NA,TRBD1,TRBV19,15,TRBJ1-5,CASNRGQGENQPQHF,TGTGCCAGTAACCGGGGACAGGGGGAAAATCAGCCCCAGCATTTT
NA,TRBD2,TRBV28,16,TRBJ2-7,CASSLTASGYSYEQYF,TGTGCCAGCAGCCTAACCGCTAGCGGGTACTCCTACGAGCAGTACTTC
once,NA,TRBV11-2,14,TRBJ1-2,CASSFAGGDYGYTF,TGTGCCAGCAGCTTTGCCGGGGGGGATTATGGCTACACCTTC
NA,NA,TRBV6-1,16,TRBJ1-3,CASSGKLGLSGNTIYF,TGTGCCAGCAGTGGGAAATTGGGACTCTCTGGAAACACCATATATTTT
NA,NA,TRBV28,16,TRBJ2-1,CASSSKAGQVVNEQFF,TGTGCCAGCAGTTCGAAGGCGGGGCAGGTCGTGAATGAGCAGTTCTTC
NA,NA,TRBV29-1,14,TRBJ1-2,CSVGAGLNKYGYTF,TGCAGCGTCGGTGCTGGACTAAACAAGTATGGCTACACCTTC
NA,TRBD1,TRBV15,16,TRBJ1-1,CATSESRDREGTEAFF,TGTGCCACCAGCGAGTCCCGGGACAGGGAGGGGACTGAAGCTTTCTTT
NA,TRBD1,TRBV5-6,13,TRBJ1-1,CASSPQGDTEAFF,TGTGCCAGCAGCCCACAGGGGGATACTGAAGCTTTCTTT
NA,NA,TRBV28,13,TRBJ1-5,CASNLGGGQPQHF,TGTGCCAGCAACCTCGGGGGGGGACAGCCCCAGCATTTT